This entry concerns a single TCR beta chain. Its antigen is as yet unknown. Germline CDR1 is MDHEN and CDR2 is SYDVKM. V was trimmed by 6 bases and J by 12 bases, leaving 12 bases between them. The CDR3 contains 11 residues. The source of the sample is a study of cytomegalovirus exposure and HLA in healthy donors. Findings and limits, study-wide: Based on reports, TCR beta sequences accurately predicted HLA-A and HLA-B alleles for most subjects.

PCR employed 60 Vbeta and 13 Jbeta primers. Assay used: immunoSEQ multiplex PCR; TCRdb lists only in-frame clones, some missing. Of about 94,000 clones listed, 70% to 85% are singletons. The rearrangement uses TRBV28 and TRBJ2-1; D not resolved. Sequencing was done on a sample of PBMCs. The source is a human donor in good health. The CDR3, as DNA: TGTGCCAGCAGGGCCGATGGCTGGCAGTTCTTC. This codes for CASRADGWQFF.